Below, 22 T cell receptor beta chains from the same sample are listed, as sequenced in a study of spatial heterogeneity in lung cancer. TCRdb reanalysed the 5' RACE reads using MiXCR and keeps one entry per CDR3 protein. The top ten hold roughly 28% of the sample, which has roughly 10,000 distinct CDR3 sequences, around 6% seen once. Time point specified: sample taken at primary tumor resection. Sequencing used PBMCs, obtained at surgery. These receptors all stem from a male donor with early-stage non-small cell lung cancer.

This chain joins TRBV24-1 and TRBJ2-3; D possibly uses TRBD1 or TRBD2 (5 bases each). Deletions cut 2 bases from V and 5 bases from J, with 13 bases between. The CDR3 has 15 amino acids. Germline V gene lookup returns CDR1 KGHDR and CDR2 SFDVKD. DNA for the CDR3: TGTGCCACCAGTGATTGGGGCCCTGGGAGAGATACGCAGTATTTT. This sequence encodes CATSDWGPGRDTQYF.

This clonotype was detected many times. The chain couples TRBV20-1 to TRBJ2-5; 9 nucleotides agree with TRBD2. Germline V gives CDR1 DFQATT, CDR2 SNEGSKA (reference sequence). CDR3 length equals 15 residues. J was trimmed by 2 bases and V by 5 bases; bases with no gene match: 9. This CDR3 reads CSASLAGTRQETQYF. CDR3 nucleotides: TGCAGTGCTTCACTAGCGGGCACCCGTCAAGAGACCCAGTACTTC.

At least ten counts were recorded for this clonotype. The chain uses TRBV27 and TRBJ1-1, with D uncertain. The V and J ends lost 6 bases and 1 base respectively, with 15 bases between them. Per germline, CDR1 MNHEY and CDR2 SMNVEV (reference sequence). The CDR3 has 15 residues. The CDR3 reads CASRRLLLRNTEAFF. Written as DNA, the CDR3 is TGTGCCAGCAGACGACTACTCCTTAGGAACACTGAAGCTTTCTTT.

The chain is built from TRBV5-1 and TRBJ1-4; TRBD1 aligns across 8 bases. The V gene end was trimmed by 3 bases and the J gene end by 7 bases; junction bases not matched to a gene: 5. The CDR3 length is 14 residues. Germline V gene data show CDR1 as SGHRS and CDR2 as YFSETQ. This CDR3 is CASSWTGQGEKLFF. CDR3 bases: TGCGCCAGCAGCTGGACAGGGCAGGGTGAAAAACTGTTTTTT.

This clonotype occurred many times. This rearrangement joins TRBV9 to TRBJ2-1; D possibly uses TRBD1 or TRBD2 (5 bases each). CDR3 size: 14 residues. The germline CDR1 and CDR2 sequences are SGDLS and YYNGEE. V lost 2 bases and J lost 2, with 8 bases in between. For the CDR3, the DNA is TGTGCCAGCAGCGTGGGGGACGCCTACAATGAGCAGTTCTTC. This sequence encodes CASSVGDAYNEQFF.

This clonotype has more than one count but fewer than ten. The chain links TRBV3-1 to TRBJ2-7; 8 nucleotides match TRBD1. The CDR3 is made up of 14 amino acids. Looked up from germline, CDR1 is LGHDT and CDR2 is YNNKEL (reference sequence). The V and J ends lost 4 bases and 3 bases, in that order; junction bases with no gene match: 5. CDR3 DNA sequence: TGTGCCAGCAGCCTACCGGGACAGGTCTACGAGCAGTACTTC. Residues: CASSLPGQVYEQYF.

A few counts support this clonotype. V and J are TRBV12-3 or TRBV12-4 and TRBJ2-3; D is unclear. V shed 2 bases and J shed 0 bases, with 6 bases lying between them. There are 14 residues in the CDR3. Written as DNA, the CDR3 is TGTGCCAGCAGTTTACGAACGAGCACAGATACGCAGTATTTT. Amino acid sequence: CASSLRTSTDTQYF.

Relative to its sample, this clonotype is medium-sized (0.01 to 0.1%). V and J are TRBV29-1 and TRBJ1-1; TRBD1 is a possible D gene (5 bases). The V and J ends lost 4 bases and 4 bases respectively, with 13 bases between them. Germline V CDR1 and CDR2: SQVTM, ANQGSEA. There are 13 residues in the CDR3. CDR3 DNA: TGCAGCGTTGCTAGGGGCTTCAGCACTGAAGCTTTCTTT. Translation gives CSVARGFSTEAFF.

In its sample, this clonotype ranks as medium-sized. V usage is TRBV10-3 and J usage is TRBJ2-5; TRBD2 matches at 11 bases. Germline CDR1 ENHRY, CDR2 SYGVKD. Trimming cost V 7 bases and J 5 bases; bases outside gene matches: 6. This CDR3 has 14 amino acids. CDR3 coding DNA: TGTGCCATCAATACGGGACTAGCGGTGGAGACCCAGTACTTC. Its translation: CAINTGLAVETQYF.

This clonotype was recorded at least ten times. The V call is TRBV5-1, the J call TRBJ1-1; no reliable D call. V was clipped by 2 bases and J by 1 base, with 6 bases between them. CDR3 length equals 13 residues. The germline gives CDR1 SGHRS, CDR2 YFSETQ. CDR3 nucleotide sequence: TGCGCCAGCAGCTTAGAGCAGAACACTGAAGCTTTCTTT. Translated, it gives CASSLEQNTEAFF.

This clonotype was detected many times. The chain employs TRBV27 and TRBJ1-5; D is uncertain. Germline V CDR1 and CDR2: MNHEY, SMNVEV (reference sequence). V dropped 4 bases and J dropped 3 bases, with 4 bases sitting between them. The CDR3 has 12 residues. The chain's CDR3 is CASSSLNQPQHF. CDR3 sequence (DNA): TGTGCCAGCAGTTCCCTCAATCAGCCCCAGCATTTT.

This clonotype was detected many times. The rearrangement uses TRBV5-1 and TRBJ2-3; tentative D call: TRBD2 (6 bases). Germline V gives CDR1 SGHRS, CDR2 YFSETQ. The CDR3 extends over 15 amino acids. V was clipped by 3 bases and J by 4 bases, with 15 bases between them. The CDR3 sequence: CASSWLADSADTQYF. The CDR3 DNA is TGCGCCAGCAGCTGGTTAGCGGACTCGGCAGATACGCAGTATTTT.

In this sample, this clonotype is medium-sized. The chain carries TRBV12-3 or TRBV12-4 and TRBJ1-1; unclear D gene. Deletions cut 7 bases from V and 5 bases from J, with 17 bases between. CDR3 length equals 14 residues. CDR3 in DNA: TGTGCCAGCACCTCACTCCGGACGCGAACTGAAGCTTTCTTT. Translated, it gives CASTSLRTRTEAFF.

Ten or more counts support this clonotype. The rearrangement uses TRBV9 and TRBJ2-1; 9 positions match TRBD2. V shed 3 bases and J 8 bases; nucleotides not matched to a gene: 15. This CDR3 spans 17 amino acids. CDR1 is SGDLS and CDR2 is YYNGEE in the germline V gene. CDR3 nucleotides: TGTGCCAGCAGCGCCCCCTCTGAAGGCGGGGGGGCCCATGAGCAGTTCTTC. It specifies CASSAPSEGGGAHEQFF. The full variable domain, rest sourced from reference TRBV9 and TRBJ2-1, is DSGVTQTPKHLITATGQRVTLRCSPRSGDLSVYWYQQSLDQGLQFLIQYYNGEERAKGNILERFSAQQFPDLHSELNLSSLELGDSALYFCASSAPSEGGGAHEQFFGPGTRLTVL.

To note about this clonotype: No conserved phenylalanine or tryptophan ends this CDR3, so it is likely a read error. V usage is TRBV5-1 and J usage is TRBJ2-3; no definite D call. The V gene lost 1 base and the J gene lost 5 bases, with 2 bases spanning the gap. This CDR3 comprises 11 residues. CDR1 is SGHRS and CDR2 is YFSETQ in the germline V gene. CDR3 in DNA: TGCGCCAGCAGCTTGCAAGATACGCAGTATTTA. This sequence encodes CASSLQDTQYL.

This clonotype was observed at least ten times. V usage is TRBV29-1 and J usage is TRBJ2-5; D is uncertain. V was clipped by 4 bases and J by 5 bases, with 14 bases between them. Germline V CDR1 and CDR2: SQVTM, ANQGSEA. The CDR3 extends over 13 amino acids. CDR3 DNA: TGCAGCGTTGGCGCCACCCAAGGCGAGACCCAGTACTTC. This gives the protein CSVGATQGETQYF.

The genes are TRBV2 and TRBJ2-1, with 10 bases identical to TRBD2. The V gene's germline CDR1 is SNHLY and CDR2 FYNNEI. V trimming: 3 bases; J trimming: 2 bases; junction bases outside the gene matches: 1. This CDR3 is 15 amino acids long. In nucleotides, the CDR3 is TGTGCCAGCAGTGACAGCGGGAGGGCCTACAATGAGCAGTTCTTC. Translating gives CASSDSGRAYNEQFF.

The CDR3 sequence: CASTWGASGGSTDTQYF. CDR3 sequence (DNA): TGTGCCAGCACCTGGGGAGCTAGCGGGGGGAGCACAGATACGCAGTATTTT. V is TRBV7-8 and J is TRBJ2-3; 11 bases are shared with TRBD2. CDR3 length: 17 amino acids. In germline, CDR1 is SGHVS, CDR2 FQNEAQ. J lost 0 bases, V lost 7 bases, and 9 bases had no gene match. Filled out from reference TRBV7-8 and TRBJ2-3, the complete variable domain reads GAGVSQSPRYKVAKRGQDVALRCDPISGHVSLFWYQQALGQGPEFLTYFQNEAQLDKSGLPSDRFFAERPEGSVSTLKIQRTQQEDSAVYLCASTWGASGGSTDTQYFGPGTRLTVL.

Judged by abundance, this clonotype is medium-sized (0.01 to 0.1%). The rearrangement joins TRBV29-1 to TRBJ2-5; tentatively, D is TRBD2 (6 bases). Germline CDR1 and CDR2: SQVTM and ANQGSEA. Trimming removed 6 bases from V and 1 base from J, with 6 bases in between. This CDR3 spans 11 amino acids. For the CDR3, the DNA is TGCAGCGTAGCGGGCCAAGAGACCCAGTACTTC. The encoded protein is CSVAGQETQYF.

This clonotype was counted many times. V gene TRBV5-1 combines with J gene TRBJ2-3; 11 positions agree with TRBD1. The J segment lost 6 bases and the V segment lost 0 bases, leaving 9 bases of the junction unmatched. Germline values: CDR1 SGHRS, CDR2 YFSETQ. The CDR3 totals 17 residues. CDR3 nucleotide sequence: TGCGCCAGCAGCTTGGTGGACAGGGGGCAGCGGGCGGATACGCAGTATTTT. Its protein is CASSLVDRGQRADTQYF.

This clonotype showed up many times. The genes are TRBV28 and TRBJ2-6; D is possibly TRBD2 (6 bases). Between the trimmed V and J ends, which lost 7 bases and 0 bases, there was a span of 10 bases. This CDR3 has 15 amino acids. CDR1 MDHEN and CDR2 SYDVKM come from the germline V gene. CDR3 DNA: TGTGCCAGCACCCCCGGGGGCTCTGGGGCCAACGTCCTGACTTTC. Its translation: CASTPGGSGANVLTF.

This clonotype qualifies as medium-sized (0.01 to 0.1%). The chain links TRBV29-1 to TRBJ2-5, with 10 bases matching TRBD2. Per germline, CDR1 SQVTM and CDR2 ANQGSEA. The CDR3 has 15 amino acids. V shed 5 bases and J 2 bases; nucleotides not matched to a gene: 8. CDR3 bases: TGCAGCGTTTCGTGGGGACTAGCGACGCAAGAGACCCAGTACTTC. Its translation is CSVSWGLATQETQYF.